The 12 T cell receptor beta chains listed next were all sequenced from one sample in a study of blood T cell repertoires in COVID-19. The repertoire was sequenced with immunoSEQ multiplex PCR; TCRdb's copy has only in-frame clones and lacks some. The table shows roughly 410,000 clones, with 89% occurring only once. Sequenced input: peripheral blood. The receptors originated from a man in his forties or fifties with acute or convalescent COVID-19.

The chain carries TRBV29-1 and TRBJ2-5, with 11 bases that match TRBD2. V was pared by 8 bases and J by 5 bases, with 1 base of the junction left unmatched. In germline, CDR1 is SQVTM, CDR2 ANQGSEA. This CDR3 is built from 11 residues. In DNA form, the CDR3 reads TGCAGCACTAGCGGGGGCGAGACCCAGTACTTC. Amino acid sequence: CSTSGGETQYF.

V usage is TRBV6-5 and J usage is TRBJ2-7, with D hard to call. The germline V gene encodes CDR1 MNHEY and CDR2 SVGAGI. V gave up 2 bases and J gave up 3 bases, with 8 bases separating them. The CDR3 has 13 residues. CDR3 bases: TGTGCCAGCAGTTACCAGGTAGACTACGAGCAGTACTTC. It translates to CASSYQVDYEQYF.

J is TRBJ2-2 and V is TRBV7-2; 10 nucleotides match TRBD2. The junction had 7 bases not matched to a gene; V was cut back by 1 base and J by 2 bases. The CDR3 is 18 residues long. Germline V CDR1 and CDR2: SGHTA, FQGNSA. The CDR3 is CASSLELTSGDNTGELFF. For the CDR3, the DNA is TGTGCCAGCAGCTTAGAACTCACTAGCGGGGATAACACCGGGGAGCTGTTTTTT.

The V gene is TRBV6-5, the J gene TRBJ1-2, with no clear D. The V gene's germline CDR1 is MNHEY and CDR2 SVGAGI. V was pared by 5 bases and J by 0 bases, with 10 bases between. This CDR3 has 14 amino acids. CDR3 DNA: TGTGCCAGCAGTCGAGAAGCCACTAACTATGGCTACACCTTC. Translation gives CASSREATNYGYTF.

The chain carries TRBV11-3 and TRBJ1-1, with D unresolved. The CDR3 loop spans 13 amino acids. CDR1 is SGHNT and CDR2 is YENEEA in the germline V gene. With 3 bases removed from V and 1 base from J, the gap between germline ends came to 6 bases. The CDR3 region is CASSFGGNTEAFF. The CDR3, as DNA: TGTGCCAGCAGCTTCGGAGGGAACACTGAAGCTTTCTTT.

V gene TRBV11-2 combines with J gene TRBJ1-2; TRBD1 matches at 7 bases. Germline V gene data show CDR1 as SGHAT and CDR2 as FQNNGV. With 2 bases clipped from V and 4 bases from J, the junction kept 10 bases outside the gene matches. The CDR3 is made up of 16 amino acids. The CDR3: CASSLTPSGTVYGYTF. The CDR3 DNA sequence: TGTGCCAGCAGCTTAACTCCTTCCGGGACAGTCTATGGCTACACCTTC.

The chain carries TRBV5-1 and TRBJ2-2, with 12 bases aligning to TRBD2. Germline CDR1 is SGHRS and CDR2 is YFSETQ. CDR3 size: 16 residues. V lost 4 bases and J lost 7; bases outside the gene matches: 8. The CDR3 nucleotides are TGCGCCAGCAGCCCTTGGACTAGCGGGGTTGACGGGGAGCTGTTTTTT. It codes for CASSPWTSGVDGELFF.

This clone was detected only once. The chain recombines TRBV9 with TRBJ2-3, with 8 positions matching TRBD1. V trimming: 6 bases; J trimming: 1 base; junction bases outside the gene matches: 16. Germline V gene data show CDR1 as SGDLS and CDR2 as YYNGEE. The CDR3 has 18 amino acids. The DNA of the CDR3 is TGTGCCAGCATCCAACATCCATCACGGGGACAGGGCACAGATACGCAGTATTTT. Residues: CASIQHPSRGQGTDTQYF.

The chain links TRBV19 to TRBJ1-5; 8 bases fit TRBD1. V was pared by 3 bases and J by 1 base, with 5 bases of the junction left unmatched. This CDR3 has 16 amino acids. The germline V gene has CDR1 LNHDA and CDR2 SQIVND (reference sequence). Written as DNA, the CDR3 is TGTGCCAGTAGTATCGGACAGGGAGGGAGCAATCAGCCCCAGCATTTT. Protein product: CASSIGQGGSNQPQHF.

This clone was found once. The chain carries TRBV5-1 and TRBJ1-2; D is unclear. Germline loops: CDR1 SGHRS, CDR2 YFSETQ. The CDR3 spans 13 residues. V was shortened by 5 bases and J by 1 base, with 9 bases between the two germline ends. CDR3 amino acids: CASRRGLNYGYTF. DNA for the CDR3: TGCGCCAGCAGGCGCGGACTTAACTATGGCTACACCTTC.

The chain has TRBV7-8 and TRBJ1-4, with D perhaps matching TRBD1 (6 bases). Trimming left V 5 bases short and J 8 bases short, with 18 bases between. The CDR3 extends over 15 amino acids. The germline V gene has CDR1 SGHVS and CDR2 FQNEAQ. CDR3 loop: CASSERVGAQEKLFF. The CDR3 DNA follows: TGTGCCAGCAGCGAAAGGGTGGGGGCCCAGGAAAAACTGTTTTTT.

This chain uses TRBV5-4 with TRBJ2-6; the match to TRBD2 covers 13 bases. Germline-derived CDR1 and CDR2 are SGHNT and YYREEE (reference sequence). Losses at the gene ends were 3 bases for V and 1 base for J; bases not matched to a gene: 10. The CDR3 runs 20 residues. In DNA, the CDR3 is TGTGCCAGCAGCTCGACAGGGGGACTAGCGGGGATATCTGGGGCCAACGTCCTGACTTTC. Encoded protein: CASSSTGGLAGISGANVLTF.